The source of this T cell receptor beta chain is a study of vaccination and CD4 T cells after COVID-19. Across the study: Overlapping spike peptides served as the stimulus for the cells. These peptides came from SARS-CoV-2 and from the common cold coronaviruses HCoV-NL63, HCoV-OC43 and HCoV-229E. Controls used CEFX viral epitopes (positive), HIV-1 Nef peptides (negative), or no peptide. Overall study findings and caveats: Median approximately 90% of reactive clones detected in convalescent patients emerged only post-vaccination.

The CDR3 length is 11 residues. Germline values: CDR1 SGHTA, CDR2 FQGNSA. V lost 7 bases and J lost 2, with 4 bases in between. The Oncomine TCR Beta short-read assay generated sequence data from the DNA of cultured CD4+ T cells. TCRdb reprocessed the PCR reads via MiXCR and lists one record per CDR3 protein. The data contain under 7,500 distinct CDR3 sequences, approximately 57% of them seen just once; the ten biggest clones take up more than 30%. Indicated treatment: roughly 10-day PBMC culture with coronavirus spike peptide pools or control peptides (ViraFEST assay). Following expansion of antigen-specific T cells with peptide pools, ViraFEST then sequenced TCRs. For this clonotype: Its antigen is unknown.

The chain links TRBV7-2 to TRBJ2-3; no definite D call. This receptor was identified in a human donor who had recovered from COVID-19. Sequencing used CD4+ T cells from blood, cultured in vitro. For the CDR3, the DNA is TGTGCCAGCACTTCCACAGATACGCAGTATTTT. This encodes CASTSTDTQYF. The complete variable domain, with remaining parts taken from reference TRBV7-2 and TRBJ2-3, reads GAGVSQSPSNKVTEKGKDVELRCDPISGHTALYWYRQSLGQGLEFLIYFQGNSAPDKSGLPSDRFSAERTGGSVSTLTIQRTQQEDSAVYLCASTSTDTQYFGPGTRLTVL.